Listed below are T cell receptor beta chains from one sample, sequenced in a study of blood T cells in healthy people across ages. From the 5' RACE reads, TCRdb called clonotypes with MiXCR, one entry per CDR3 protein. The sample contains about 560,000 distinct CDR3 sequences, about 29% of which appear only once. The same sample was also studied in work on T cells of mothers and their children.

The specimen was blood. All receptors derive from a boy between 2 and 10 years old in good health. Both conserved end residues are part of each CDR3. The D gene is left open where the match is weak. Expanded clones are given a class, and other clones once, few, many or no size at all.

J gene	clone size	V gene	D gene	CDR3 DNA	CDR3 protein
TRBJ2-7	few	TRBV5-1	NA	TGCGCCAGCAGCCCCCTTGATGGATACGAGCAGTACTTC	CASSPLDGYEQYF
TRBJ1-6	NA	TRBV7-2	TRBD1	TGTGCCAGCAGCTTAAGTGACAGGGGTTTAATATATTCACCCCTCCACTTT	CASSLSDRGLIYSPLHF
TRBJ1-2	many	TRBV10-3	TRBD1	TGTGCCATCAGGACCGGGACAGGGAACTATGGCTACACCTTC	CAIRTGTGNYGYTF
TRBJ2-5	few	TRBV5-1	TRBD2	TGCGCCAGCAGCCAGGGCCTAGCGGGGGTTCGGCAAGAGACCCAGTACTTC	CASSQGLAGVRQETQYF
TRBJ2-7	few	TRBV7-9	NA	TGTGCCAAAGGACAGCTTCCTTACGAGCAGTACTTC	CAKGQLPYEQYF
TRBJ2-5	NA	TRBV29-1	TRBD1	TGCAGCGTTGATTCCCAGGGGGCCAGCCCCCAGTACTTC	CSVDSQGASPQYF
TRBJ2-7	NA	TRBV5-1	NA	TGCGCCAGCAGCTTGGGGGCGGGGAGAGGACCCAGCTCCTACGAGCAGTACTTC	CASSLGAGRGPSSYEQYF
TRBJ1-1	few	TRBV6-6	TRBD1	TGTGCCAGCAGTTACCCGGGACAGGGCAGCACAGCTTTCTTT	CASSYPGQGSTAFF
TRBJ1-2	few	TRBV4-3	NA	TGCGCCAGCAGCCAAGGGAGGCTAGGTGAAGGCTACACCTTC	CASSQGRLGEGYTF
TRBJ2-7	NA	TRBV6-6	TRBD1	TGTGCCAGCAGTTATAGGGACAGGTCTGGCGAGCAGTACTTC	CASSYRDRSGEQYF
TRBJ2-3	NA	TRBV6-1	TRBD2	TGTGCCAGCGGATGGACTAGCGGGAGGGCCTCTCGCACAGATACGCAGTATTTT	CASGWTSGRASRTDTQYF
TRBJ2-7	few	TRBV7-9	TRBD2	TGTGCCAGCAGCCCAAAAACCGGGACTAGAGCGGGTGGTCCCTACGAGCAGTACTTC	CASSPKTGTRAGGPYEQYF
TRBJ2-2	NA	TRBV5-1	NA	TGCGCCAGCAGCTTGGATCCAGGATCGAACACCGGGGAGCTGTTTTTT	CASSLDPGSNTGELFF
TRBJ1-1	NA	TRBV5-1	NA	TGCGCCAGCCGGCGAACGGAGGGCACTGAAGCTTTCTTT	CASRRTEGTEAFF
TRBJ1-4	NA	TRBV12-3/TRBV12-4	NA	TGTGCCAGCAGTTTCCAGGAGACCAATGAAAAACTGTTTTTT	CASSFQETNEKLFF
TRBJ1-1	NA	TRBV19	NA	TGTGCCAGTACCCTGGCACAAGGGACTGAAGCTTTCTTT	CASTLAQGTEAFF
TRBJ1-4	few	TRBV9	NA	TGTGCCAGCAGCGCCGATCTCGGGGGTGAAAAACTGTTTTTT	CASSADLGGEKLFF
TRBJ2-1	NA	TRBV7-2	TRBD2	TGTGCCAGCAGCTTGGGACTAGGACGGAATGAGCAGTTCTTC	CASSLGLGRNEQFF
TRBJ2-1	NA	TRBV6-2/TRBV6-3	TRBD2	TGTGCTAGCACCCAGGGAGGGTTGGGTGAGCAGTTCTTC	CASTQGGLGEQFF
TRBJ1-1	NA	TRBV5-1	TRBD1	TGCGCCGGCAGGTTGGTCCGGGACAGAGGGCCTCTGAACACTGAAGCTTTCTTT	CAGRLVRDRGPLNTEAFF
TRBJ2-1	NA	TRBV4-2	TRBD2	TGTGCCAGCAGCCAAGATTGGCGGGGGGCGAACAATGAGCAGTTCTTC	CASSQDWRGANNEQFF
TRBJ1-1	few	TRBV10-3	NA	TGTGCCATCAGTGAGGTAACGAACACTGAAGCTTTCTTT	CAISEVTNTEAFF
TRBJ2-5	few	TRBV5-1	NA	TGCGCCAGCAGCTTGGAAAGAGGAAGGGCAGTCGAGACCCAGTACTTC	CASSLERGRAVETQYF
TRBJ1-2	NA	TRBV7-9	TRBD1	TGTGCCAGCAGCACCCAGGGGGCGGAAAACTATGGCTACACCTTC	CASSTQGAENYGYTF
TRBJ2-7	NA	TRBV5-1	NA	TGCGCCAGCAGCTTGATGTTCAGGGGTCGGGGCGAGCAGTACTTC	CASSLMFRGRGEQYF
TRBJ2-2	few	TRBV6-5	TRBD2	TGTGCCAGCAGTCAACTAGCGGGGACCACCGGGGAGCTGTTTTTT	CASSQLAGTTGELFF
TRBJ2-5	NA	TRBV11-2	NA	TGTGCCAGCAGCTCGGACTATAAGGAGACCCAGTACTTC	CASSSDYKETQYF
TRBJ2-1	NA	TRBV20-1	TRBD2	TGCAGTGCCGACCCAGGGACTAGCGGAAACAATGAGCAGTTCTTC	CSADPGTSGNNEQFF
TRBJ2-7	NA	TRBV6-5	TRBD1	TGTGCCAGCAGTTACTTGGGGACAGGATACTACGAGCAGTACTTC	CASSYLGTGYYEQYF
TRBJ2-5	few	TRBV30	NA	TGTGCCTGGAGCCCCAGGAGCCAAGAGACCCAGTACTTC	CAWSPRSQETQYF
TRBJ2-7	few	TRBV12-3/TRBV12-4	NA	TGTGCCAGCAGTTTCACTGGCCTCTCCTACGAGCAGTACTTC	CASSFTGLSYEQYF
TRBJ2-7	few	TRBV11-2	NA	TGTGCCAGCAGCTTAGTAGTTGTGGGGAAAACCTACGAGCAGTACTTC	CASSLVVVGKTYEQYF
TRBJ2-5	few	TRBV7-9	TRBD2	TGTGCCAGCAGCCGAACTAGCGGGCTACCGGGAGGCCAGTACTTC	CASSRTSGLPGGQYF
TRBJ2-2	few	TRBV9	TRBD2	TGTGCCAGCAGCGTAGGATTTCGGGGGGCCGGGGAGCTGTTTTTT	CASSVGFRGAGELFF
TRBJ2-3	few	TRBV4-3	TRBD2	TGCGCCAGCAGCCAAGATCTCGCGGGAGCTGCAGATACGCAGTATTTT	CASSQDLAGAADTQYF
TRBJ2-5	NA	TRBV10-3	TRBD2	TGTGCCATCAGCGGGGGGGCCGAAGAGACCCAGTACTTC	CAISGGAEETQYF
TRBJ1-1	NA	TRBV12-3/TRBV12-4	NA	TGTGCCAGCAGTTCGACAGGTGACACTGAAGCTTTCTTT	CASSSTGDTEAFF
TRBJ1-2	few	TRBV11-2	NA	TGTGCCAGCAGCCTCCCGGTCGGGGGCTACGGCTACACCTTC	CASSLPVGGYGYTF
TRBJ2-1	few	TRBV6-1	NA	TGTGCCAATTCGCGGGACTCCTCCTACAATGAGCAGTTCTTC	CANSRDSSYNEQFF
TRBJ1-2	few	TRBV14	NA	TGTGCCAGCAGCCGGTGGGTCATGGGTGGCCACACCTTC	CASSRWVMGGHTF
TRBJ1-4	few	TRBV14	NA	TGTGCCAGCAGCCAAGATCCGAGGGGTGAAAAACTGTTTTTT	CASSQDPRGEKLFF
TRBJ2-7	few	TRBV11-2	TRBD1	TGTGCCAGCAGCCAAATCCGGGACAGCTCCTACGAGCAGTACTTC	CASSQIRDSSYEQYF
TRBJ2-6	NA	TRBV7-9	NA	TGTGCCAGCACCTCTTTTGGGGGCTCTGGGGCCAACGTCCTGACTTTC	CASTSFGGSGANVLTF